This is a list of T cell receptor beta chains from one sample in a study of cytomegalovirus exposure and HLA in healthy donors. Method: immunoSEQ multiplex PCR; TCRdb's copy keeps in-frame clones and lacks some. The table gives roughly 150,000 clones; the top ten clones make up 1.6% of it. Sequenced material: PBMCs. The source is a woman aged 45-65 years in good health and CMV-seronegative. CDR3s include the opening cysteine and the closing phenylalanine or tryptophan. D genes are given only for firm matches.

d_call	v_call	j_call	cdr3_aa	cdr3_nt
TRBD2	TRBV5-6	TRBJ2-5	CASSFSGGAETQYF	TGTGCCAGCAGCTTTAGCGGGGGGGCAGAGACCCAGTACTTC
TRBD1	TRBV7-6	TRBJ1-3	CASSSTGGGNTIYF	TGTGCCAGCAGCTCGACAGGGGGTGGAAACACCATATATTTT
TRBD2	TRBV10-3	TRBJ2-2	CAISDVRRGTSPGELFF	TGTGCCATCAGTGATGTCAGGAGGGGGACTAGCCCCGGGGAGCTGTTTTTT
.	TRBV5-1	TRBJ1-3	CASSSDISGNTIYF	TGCGCCAGCAGCTCAGACATTTCTGGAAACACCATATATTTT
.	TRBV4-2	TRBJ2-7	CASSQDRGGGAYEQYF	TGTGCCAGCAGCCAAGATCGAGGAGGGGGGGCCTACGAGCAGTACTTC
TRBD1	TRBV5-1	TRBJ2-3	CASSLRQGAPDTQYF	TGCGCCAGCAGCTTGCGTCAGGGGGCTCCAGATACGCAGTATTTT
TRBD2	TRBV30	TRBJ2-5	CAWRDDTSGGGETQYF	TGTGCCTGGAGGGACGATACTAGCGGGGGCGGGGAGACCCAGTACTTC
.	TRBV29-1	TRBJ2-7	CSVARRLAYEQYF	TGCAGCGTTGCGAGGCGTCTTGCCTACGAGCAGTACTTC
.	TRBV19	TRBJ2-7	CASSMGPSRDLTYEQYF	TGTGCCAGTAGTATGGGACCGTCGCGGGACCTAACCTACGAGCAGTACTTC
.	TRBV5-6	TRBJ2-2	CASSLFARAHTGELFF	TGTGCCAGCAGCTTGTTCGCGCGCGCCCACACCGGGGAGCTGTTTTTT
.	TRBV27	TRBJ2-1	CASSLYIHNEQFF	TGTGCCAGCAGTTTATACATACACAATGAGCAGTTCTTC
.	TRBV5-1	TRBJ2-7	CASSSRPPVAEGGEQYF	TGCGCCAGCAGCTCCCGACCCCCAGTAGCGGAGGGAGGAGAGCAGTACTTC
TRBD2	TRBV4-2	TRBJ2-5	CASSQAPQRGFETQYF	TGTGCCAGCAGCCAAGCCCCCCAGCGGGGGTTTGAGACCCAGTACTTC
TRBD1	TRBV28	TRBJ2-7	CASGKGTAPYEQYF	TGTGCCAGCGGCAAAGGGACAGCTCCCTACGAGCAGTACTTC
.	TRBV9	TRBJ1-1	CASSPGDTEAFF	TGTGCCAGCAGCCCGGGGGACACTGAAGCTTTCTTT
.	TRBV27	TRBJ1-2	CASSLGSNYGYTF	TGTGCCAGCAGTTTAGGCTCTAACTATGGCTACACCTTC
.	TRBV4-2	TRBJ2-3	CASSPAPGSRTDTQYF	TGTGCCAGCAGCCCGGCACCCGGGAGCCGCACAGATACGCAGTATTTT
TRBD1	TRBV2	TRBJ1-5	CASSGRGGEGQPQHF	TGTGCCAGCAGTGGTAGAGGGGGCGAGGGACAGCCCCAGCATTTT
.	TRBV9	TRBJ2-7	CASSVSPNVASYEQYF	TGTGCCAGCAGCGTAAGTCCTAACGTTGCCTCCTACGAGCAGTACTTC
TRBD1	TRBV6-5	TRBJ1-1	CASSYSGTENTEAFF	TGTGCCAGCAGTTACTCCGGGACAGAGAACACTGAAGCTTTCTTT
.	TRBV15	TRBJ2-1	CATSRDPEGGRNEQFF	TGTGCCACCAGCAGAGATCCGGAGGGAGGCAGAAATGAGCAGTTCTTC
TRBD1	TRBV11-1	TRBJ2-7	CASSFGGQGAYEQYF	TGTGCCAGCAGCTTCGGAGGACAGGGAGCCTACGAGCAGTACTTC
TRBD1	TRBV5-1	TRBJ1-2	CASSPGGLGYTF	TGCGCCAGCAGCCCAGGGGGGTTAGGCTACACCTTC
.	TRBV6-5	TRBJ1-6	CASSSWQGLGSPLHF	TGTGCCAGCAGTTCCTGGCAGGGTCTAGGATCACCCCTCCACTTT
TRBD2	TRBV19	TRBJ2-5	CASSSLAGGQETQYF	TGTGCCAGTAGTAGCCTAGCGGGGGGACAAGAGACCCAGTACTTC
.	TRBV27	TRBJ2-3	CASTTAPNGGDTQYF	TGTGCCAGCACCACGGCGCCCAACGGAGGGGATACGCAGTATTTT
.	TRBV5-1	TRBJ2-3	CASSPGLTNLDTQYF	TGCGCCAGCAGCCCGGGACTGACGAATTTAGATACGCAGTATTTT
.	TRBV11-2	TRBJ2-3	CASSLGTSDRGTQYF	TGTGCCAGCAGCTTAGGGACTAGCGACAGGGGTACGCAGTATTTT
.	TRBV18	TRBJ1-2	CASSPTSGFDGYTF	TGTGCCAGCTCACCCACGTCGGGGTTTGATGGCTACACCTTC
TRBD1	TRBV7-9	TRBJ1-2	CASSWGQFYGYTF	TGTGCCAGCAGCTGGGGACAGTTCTATGGCTACACCTTC
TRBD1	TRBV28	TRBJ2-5	CASSLRQGQETQYF	TGTGCCAGCAGTCTCCGACAGGGGCAAGAGACCCAGTACTTC
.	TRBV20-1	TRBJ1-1	CRGGRTEAFF	TGCAGGGGGGGTCGGACTGAAGCTTTCTTT
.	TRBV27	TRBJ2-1	CASSFQGYEQFF	TGTGCCAGCAGTTTCCAGGGGTATGAGCAGTTCTTC
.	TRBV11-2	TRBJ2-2	CASSSPGGARSGELFF	TGTGCCAGCAGCAGTCCTGGAGGGGCTCGAAGCGGGGAGCTGTTTTTT
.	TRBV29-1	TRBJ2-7	CSVEGGGSYEQYF	TGCAGCGTTGAAGGTGGGGGCTCCTACGAGCAGTACTTC
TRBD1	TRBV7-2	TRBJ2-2	CASSATGGRGTGELFF	TGTGCCAGCAGCGCGACAGGGGGCAGGGGTACCGGGGAGCTGTTTTTT
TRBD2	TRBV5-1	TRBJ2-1	CASSLAPAGGYNEQFF	TGCGCCAGCAGCTTGGCCCCAGCGGGGGGATACAATGAGCAGTTCTTC
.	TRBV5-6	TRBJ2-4	CASRLRQGGNIQYF	TGTGCCAGCAGGCTGAGGCAGGGAGGTAACATTCAGTACTTC
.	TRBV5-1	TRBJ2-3	CASSIQGGGIDTQYF	TGCGCCAGCAGCATCCAGGGGGGCGGTATAGATACGCAGTATTTT
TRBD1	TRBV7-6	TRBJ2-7	CASSQSGTGVYEQYF	TGTGCCAGCAGCCAATCAGGGACAGGGGTCTACGAGCAGTACTTC
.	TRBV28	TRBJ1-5	CASSALGGNQPQHF	TGTGCCAGCAGTGCATTAGGGGGCAATCAGCCCCAGCATTTT
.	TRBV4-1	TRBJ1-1	CASSQDRANTEAFF	TGCGCCAGCAGCCAAGACAGGGCGAACACTGAAGCTTTCTTT
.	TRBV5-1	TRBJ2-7	CASSLASGGLRSYEQYF	TGCGCCAGCAGCTTAGCCTCCGGAGGGCTTCGCTCCTACGAGCAGTACTTC
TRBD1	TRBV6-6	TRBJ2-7	CASSRTGSSYEQYF	TGTGCCAGCAGTCGGACAGGGAGCTCCTACGAGCAGTACTTC
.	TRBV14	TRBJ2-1	CASSHSDRSNEQFF	TGTGCCAGCAGCCATTCCGACAGGTCCAATGAGCAGTTCTTC
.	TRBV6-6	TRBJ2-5	CASSYSSEETQYF	TGTGCCAGCAGTTACTCGTCTGAGGAGACCCAGTACTTC
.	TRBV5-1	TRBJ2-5	CASSWTRRRDGETQYF	TGCGCCAGCAGTTGGACTCGACGGAGAGACGGAGAGACCCAGTACTTC
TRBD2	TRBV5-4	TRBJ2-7	CASSPGGRSYEQYF	TGTGCCAGCAGCCCCGGGGGGAGGAGCTACGAGCAGTACTTC
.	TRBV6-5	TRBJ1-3	CASSYQGGNTIYF	TGTGCCAGCAGTTACCAGGGGGGAAACACCATATATTTT
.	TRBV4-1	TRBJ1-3	CASSQDRGSGNTIYF	TGCGCCAGCAGCCAAGATCGGGGTTCTGGAAACACCATATATTTT
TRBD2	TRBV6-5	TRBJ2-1	CASVRSGGGNEQFF	TGTGCCAGCGTTCGAAGCGGGGGGGGTAATGAGCAGTTCTTC
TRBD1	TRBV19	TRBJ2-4	CASSAYRGQAKNIQYF	TGTGCCAGTAGTGCGTACAGGGGGCAAGCCAAAAACATTCAGTACTTC
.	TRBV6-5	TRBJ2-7	CASSYRTGYSYEQYF	TGTGCCAGCAGTTACCGTACAGGGTATTCCTACGAGCAGTACTTC
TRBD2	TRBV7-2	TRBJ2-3	CASSPSGVTDTQYF	TGTGCCAGCAGCCCTAGCGGGGTGACAGATACGCAGTATTTT
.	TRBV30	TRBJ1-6	CAWSVTGGNSPLHF	TGTGCCTGGAGTGTAACGGGGGGGAATTCACCCCTCCACTTT
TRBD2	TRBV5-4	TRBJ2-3	CASRQGLAGGADTQYF	TGTGCCAGCAGACAAGGACTAGCGGGAGGTGCAGATACGCAGTATTTT
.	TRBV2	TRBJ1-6	CASSEIKTSGSPLHF	TGTGCCAGCAGTGAAATTAAAACCTCGGGATCACCCCTCCACTTT
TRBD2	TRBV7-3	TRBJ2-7	CASSLAGGPSYEQYF	TGTGCCAGCAGCCTAGCGGGGGGGCCCTCCTACGAGCAGTACTTC
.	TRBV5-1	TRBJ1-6	CASSLEQGQNSPLHF	TGCGCCAGCAGCTTGGAACAGGGTCAAAATTCACCCCTCCACTTT